The 18 T cell receptor beta chains given below trace back to one sample, sequenced in a study of early T cells in non-severe SARS-CoV-2 infection. MiXCR was run by TCRdb on the 5' RACE reads, yielding one entry per CDR3 protein. The table includes 55,000 to 80,000 distinct CDR3 sequences, 10% to 12% detected once. Sequencing was performed on whole blood, taken at baseline. These receptor sequences come from an adult who was a healthcare worker with PCR-confirmed SARS-CoV-2 infection or an uninfected control (not recorded which).

At least ten counts were recorded for this clonotype. The rearrangement joins TRBV7-9 to TRBJ2-1; TRBD2 matches at 10 bases. The CDR3 runs 16 residues. The V segment lost 1 base and the J segment 8 bases; nucleotides outside the gene matches: 8. The V gene's germline CDR1 is SEHNR and CDR2 FQNEAQ (reference sequence). For the CDR3, the DNA is TGTGCCAGCAGCTTAGGCCCAGCGGGGGGGCCGGATGAGCAGTTCTTC. The encoded protein is CASSLGPAGGPDEQFF.

The chain has TRBV6-2 or TRBV6-3 and TRBJ2-1, with unresolved D. The germline V gene has CDR1 MNHEY and CDR2 SVGEGT. V lost 0 bases to trimming and J lost 8 bases, with 5 bases between them. CDR3 length: 12 amino acids. As DNA, the CDR3 is TGTGCCAGCAGTTACTCCCCTTATGAGCAGTTCTTC. Its protein product is CASSYSPYEQFF.

In its sample, this clonotype was seen many times. The chain uses TRBV2 and TRBJ2-2, with D tentatively TRBD1 (5 bases). The ends were cut back, 10 bases at V and 4 bases at J, with 7 bases in the middle. The CDR3 runs 11 residues. CDR1 and CDR2 from the germline V gene are SNHLY and FYNNEI. For the CDR3, the DNA is TGTGCCACCCAGGGCACCGGGGAGCTGTTTTTT. Residues: CATQGTGELFF.

The chain joins TRBV29-1 to TRBJ1-1; D is ambiguous. V was pared by 7 bases and J by 5 bases, with 14 bases between. The CDR3 is 12 amino acids. Germline V CDR1 and CDR2: SQVTM, ANQGSEA. CDR3 protein: CSATRPGTEAFF. The CDR3 bases are TGCAGCGCCACACGGCCCGGGACTGAAGCTTTCTTT.

CDR3 amino acids: CASSIPNSGANVLTF. CDR3 coding DNA: TGTGCCAGTAGTATTCCCAACTCTGGGGCCAACGTCCTGACTTTC. The V call is TRBV19, the J call TRBJ2-6; D remains ambiguous. Germline CDR1 reads LNHDA; CDR2 reads SQIVND (reference sequence). V lost 3 bases and J 0 bases, leaving 6 bases between the germline ends. The CDR3 length is 15 residues.

The chain joins TRBV9 to TRBJ2-7, with unresolved D. CDR1 and CDR2 (germline): SGDLS, YYNGEE. The ends were cut back, 3 bases at V and 5 bases at J, with 9 bases in the middle. This CDR3 region has 12 residues. The CDR3 bases are TGTGCCAGCAGCGGACCACGGGACGAGCAGTACTTC. This translates into CASSGPRDEQYF.

The chain combines TRBV6-2 or TRBV6-3 with TRBJ2-4, with 7 bases aligning to TRBD2. This CDR3 comprises 14 residues. The V gene's germline CDR1 is MNHEY and CDR2 SVGEGT. V was clipped by 4 bases and J by 5 bases; unmatched bases: 5. CDR3 sequence (DNA): TGTGCCAGCAGTTTTGGGAGGGATGAAAACATTCAGTACTTC. Translation: CASSFGRDENIQYF.

The chain carries TRBV9 and TRBJ2-3, with TRBD2 matching over 8 bases. This CDR3 spans 15 amino acids. Losses at the gene ends were 3 bases for V and 0 bases for J; bases not matched to a gene: 3. Germline CDR1 SGDLS, CDR2 YYNGEE. The CDR3 reads CASSGGLASTDTQYF. In nucleotides, the CDR3 is TGTGCCAGCAGCGGAGGACTAGCTAGCACAGATACGCAGTATTTT. Full variable domain (remainder filled in from reference TRBV9 and TRBJ2-3): DSGVTQTPKHLITATGQRVTLRCSPRSGDLSVYWYQQSLDQGLQFLIQYYNGEERAKGNILERFSAQQFPDLHSELNLSSLELGDSALYFCASSGGLASTDTQYFGPGTRLTVL.

The chain joins TRBV11-3 to TRBJ1-1; D gene uncertain. The CDR3 runs 13 residues. Germline V gene sequence: CDR1 SGHNT, CDR2 YENEEA. The V end lost 5 bases, the J end lost 10 bases, and 17 bases lay between the germline ends. DNA of the CDR3: TGTGCCAGCAGCCAGACTTTTTACACTTCAGCTTTCTTT. Translation: CASSQTFYTSAFF. The full variable domain, rest sourced from reference TRBV11-3 and TRBJ1-1, is EAGVVQSPRYKIIEKKQPVAFWCNPISGHNTLYWYLQNLGQGPELLIRYENEEAVDDSQLPKDRFSAERLKGVDSTLKIQPAELGDSAVYLCASSQTFYTSAFFGQGTRLTVV.

The V and J genes are TRBV29-1 and TRBJ1-1, with unresolved D. The CDR3 contains 10 residues. Germline CDR1 is SQVTM and CDR2 is ANQGSEA. The V and J ends lost 7 bases and 9 bases respectively, with 12 bases between them. The CDR3 DNA sequence: TGCAGCGCTAAGGGAGTCCAAGCTTTCTTT. Protein sequence: CSAKGVQAFF.

This clonotype was picked up many times. The chain links TRBV16 to TRBJ2-1; 9 bases match TRBD1. V was pared by 0 bases and J by 9 bases, with 9 bases of the junction left unmatched. The CDR3 spans 16 residues. Germline V CDR1 and CDR2: KGHSY, FQNENV. CDR3 in DNA: TGTGCCAGCAGCCAATCGATGGGACAGGGTAAGGGTGAGCAGTTCTTC. Translating gives CASSQSMGQGKGEQFF.

The sample holds a few counts of this clonotype. DNA for the CDR3: TGTGCCAGTAGTGGAGACCTTGGCTATGGCTACACCTTC. Amino acids: CASSGDLGYGYTF. The rearrangement uses TRBV19 and TRBJ1-2; D not certain. Trimming removed 5 bases from V and 4 bases from J, with 11 bases in between. Germline V gives CDR1 LNHDA, CDR2 SQIVND (reference sequence). The CDR3 contains 13 residues. Filled out from reference TRBV19 and TRBJ1-2, the complete variable domain reads DGGITQSPKYLFRKEGQNVTLSCEQNLNHDAMYWYRQDPGQGLRLIYYSQIVNDFQKGDIAEGYSVSREKKESFPLTVTSAQKNPTAFYLCASSGDLGYGYTFGSGTRLTVV.

The chain is built from TRBV4-1 and TRBJ2-2; D unclear. CDR1 is MGHRA and CDR2 is YSYEKL in the germline V gene. Trimming took off 3 bases at V and 6 bases at J, with 11 bases between the two ends. The CDR3 consists of 14 residues. CDR3 bases: TGCGCCAGCAGCCATCCGGCTAGGTCCGGGGAGCTGTTTTTT. Translating gives CASSHPARSGELFF.

CDR3 in amino acids: CASSVEAGRSYEQYF. For the CDR3, the DNA is TGTGCCAGCAGCGTAGAGGCGGGTCGCTCCTACGAGCAGTACTTC. The chain has TRBV9 and TRBJ2-7, with a possible D match to TRBD2 (5 bases). The germline V gene encodes CDR1 SGDLS and CDR2 YYNGEE. The CDR3 is 15 residues long. V shed 0 bases and J shed 0 bases, with 10 bases lying between them.

This clonotype was observed many times. The chain recombines TRBV10-2 with TRBJ2-7; TRBD1 aligns across 7 bases. There are 13 residues in the CDR3. V was clipped by 6 bases and J by 2 bases; unmatched bases: 4. Germline-derived CDR1 and CDR2 are WSHSY and SAAADI. The CDR3 is CASSGQVAYEQYF. The CDR3 nucleotides are TGCGCCAGCAGCGGACAGGTCGCCTACGAGCAGTACTTC.

This clonotype was seen a few times. The chain combines TRBV12-3 or TRBV12-4 with TRBJ2-7; 8 nucleotides line up with TRBD1. V trimming: 3 bases; J trimming: 5 bases; junction bases outside the gene matches: 6. This CDR3 contains 14 residues. CDR3 DNA: TGTGCCAGCAGTTTGTTGCAGGGGGCCCACGAGCAGTACTTC. Residues: CASSLLQGAHEQYF.

This clonotype was seen ten or more times. This chain uses TRBV5-6 with TRBJ1-5; possible D gene TRBD1, 5 bases. V was cut by 0 bases and J by 0 bases, with 10 bases left in between. Germline V gene sequence: CDR1 SGHDT, CDR2 YYEEEE. The CDR3 has 16 residues. The CDR3 DNA reads as TGTGCCAGCAGCTTGGGGGGGATGTATAGCAATCAGCCCCAGCATTTT. Encoded protein: CASSLGGMYSNQPQHF.

This clonotype was detected ten times or more. The chain carries TRBV11-3 and TRBJ1-1, with TRBD1 matching 9 bases. CDR1 and CDR2 (germline): SGHNT, YENEEA. V lost 3 bases to trimming and J lost 5 bases; unmatched junction nucleotides: 7. The CDR3 spans 15 residues. CDR3 coding DNA: TGTGCCAGCAGCTTTGTGGACAGGGGCTGGACTGAAGCTTTCTTT. Residues: CASSFVDRGWTEAFF.